The 27 T cell receptor beta chains below were found in one sample sequenced in a study of identical twins (dated by TCRdb to the mid-2010s). Libraries were built with 5' RACE. The sequencer was an Illumina HiSeq 2000. The raw public data were reprocessed by TCRdb itself: fastp quality trimming at Q25, MiXCR clonotype calling, in-frame beta chains only. CDR3 protein duplicates are merged, each entry listing the most common genes and DNA. This sample is represented by hundreds of thousands of distinct CDR3 sequences; 20% to 30% of them were singletons. The leading ten clones occupy about 2.9% of the sample. These same data were also listed under a study on T cells expressing NK-cell markers.

Input material: CD4+ T cells sorted from blood. These receptor sequences come from a woman younger than 35 in good health.

The rearrangement links TRBV12-3 or TRBV12-4 to TRBJ1-1; no clear D. V shed 4 bases and J shed 5 bases, with 14 bases lying between them. This CDR3 comprises 14 residues. This CDR3 is CASSSNSGRTEAFF. CDR3 sequence (DNA): TGTGCCAGCAGTTCCAACTCGGGTAGGACTGAAGCTTTCTTT.

CDR3 sequence reads: CASSRQGAHTEAFF. Here the CDR3 DNA reads TGTGCCAGCAGCAGACAGGGCGCCCACACTGAAGCTTTCTTT. The chain recombines TRBV7-6 with TRBJ1-1, with 7 bases fitting TRBD1. V lost 5 bases, J lost 3 bases, and 6 bases stayed unmatched. The CDR3 totals 14 residues. Looked up from germline, CDR1 is SGHVS and CDR2 is FNYEAQ.

The chain couples TRBV12-3 or TRBV12-4 to TRBJ1-1, with unresolved D. This CDR3 contains 13 residues. Deletions cut 6 bases from V and 0 bases from J, with 8 bases between. CDR3 residues: CASRQLMNTEAFF. The CDR3 nucleotides are TGTGCCAGCAGGCAGCTAATGAACACTGAAGCTTTCTTT.

The chain is built from TRBV10-3 and TRBJ2-3; perhaps D is TRBD1 or TRBD2 (5 bases each). Trimming cost V 6 bases and J 4 bases, with 11 bases left between them. CDR3 size: 13 residues. Looked up from germline, CDR1 is ENHRY and CDR2 is SYGVKD. Here the CDR3 DNA reads TGTGCCATCAGGGACACCGGGGCAGATACGCAGTATTTT. This gives the protein CAIRDTGADTQYF.

This clonotype was counted between two and nine times. The rearrangement uses TRBV11-2 and TRBJ2-5; TRBD2 is a possible D gene (5 bases). CDR1 and CDR2 from the germline V gene are SGHAT and FQNNGV. Trimming stripped 0 bases from V and 2 bases from J, with 7 bases between. The CDR3 is 14 residues long. The CDR3 here is CASSLERRQETQYF. The CDR3, as DNA: TGTGCCAGCAGCTTAGAAAGGAGGCAAGAGACCCAGTACTTC.

The chain uses TRBV6-2 or TRBV6-3 and TRBJ2-7; 8 bases map to TRBD1. Germline-derived CDR1 and CDR2 are MNHEY and SVGEGT. The CDR3 covers 14 residues. Trimming took 7 bases from V and 3 from J; bases not matched to a gene: 8. The CDR3, as DNA: TGTGCCAGCACCCAGGGGGCCAGCTACTACGAGCAGTACTTC. Residues: CASTQGASYYEQYF.

This clonotype appeared many times. V and J are TRBV5-1 and TRBJ2-1, with 7 positions matching TRBD1. Germline trimming cut 4 bases from V and 6 bases from J; bases unmatched to any gene: 16. The CDR3 sequence is 17 residues long. The V gene's germline CDR1 is SGHRS and CDR2 YFSETQ. The CDR3 protein is CASSPLPPRQGGNEQFF. CDR3 nucleotide sequence: TGCGCCAGCAGCCCTCTACCCCCGCGACAGGGCGGCAATGAGCAGTTCTTC.

V gene TRBV20-1 combines with J gene TRBJ2-3, with 8 bases fitting TRBD2. Trimming cost V 3 bases and J 2 bases; bases outside gene matches: 4. There are 14 residues in the CDR3. Germline CDR1 is DFQATT and CDR2 is SNEGSKA (reference sequence). The CDR3 DNA is TGCAGTGCTAGCGGGGGGGCACTCACAGATACGCAGTATTTT. This gives the protein CSASGGALTDTQYF.

This clonotype was detected a few times. The V and J genes are TRBV6-1 and TRBJ2-1; D remains ambiguous. Trimming took off 6 bases at V and 1 base at J, with 16 bases between the two ends. Germline CDR1 reads MNHNS; CDR2 reads SASEGT. The CDR3 is 16 amino acids. The CDR3 loop reads CASRSQFGESYNEQFF. CDR3 sequence (DNA): TGTGCCAGCAGGAGTCAATTCGGCGAGTCCTACAATGAGCAGTTCTTC.

The chain is built from TRBV6-5 and TRBJ2-5; 8 bases agree with TRBD2. Germline assignment: CDR1 MNHEY and CDR2 SVGAGI. The J segment lost 4 bases and the V segment lost 2 bases, leaving 6 bases of the junction unmatched. CDR3 length equals 15 residues. The CDR3 region has the DNA TGTGCCAGCAGTTACCCCGGGAGGGATGGAGAGACCCAGTACTTC. Residues: CASSYPGRDGETQYF.

The rearrangement uses TRBV20-1 and TRBJ2-3, with 11 bases fitting TRBD2. Germline trimming cut 6 bases from V and 6 bases from J; bases unmatched to any gene: 11. Germline-derived CDR1 and CDR2 are DFQATT and SNEGSKA (reference sequence). The CDR3 extends over 15 amino acids. This chain's CDR3 is CSAPRLAGNPDTQYF. CDR3 nucleotides: TGCAGTGCGCCGAGACTAGCGGGAAATCCGGATACGCAGTATTTT.

This clonotype was recorded a few times. V usage is TRBV9 and J usage is TRBJ2-5; 9 bases agree with TRBD2. CDR3 length: 17 amino acids. The junction had 14 bases not matched to a gene; V was cut back by 4 bases and J by 4 bases. Per the germline V gene, CDR1 is SGDLS and CDR2 is YYNGEE. The CDR3 nucleotides read TGTGCCAGCAGCCCCTCGGGTAACAGCGGGGGGATAGAGACCCAGTACTTC. Amino acid sequence: CASSPSGNSGGIETQYF.

This sequence joins TRBV20-1 and TRBJ2-3; 8 bases line up with TRBD1. J lost 3 bases, V lost 2 bases, and 4 bases had no gene match. The CDR3 has 14 amino acids. CDR1 DFQATT and CDR2 SNEGSKA come from the germline V gene (reference sequence). The CDR3 DNA reads TGCAGTGCTAGAAGGACAGGGAAGACAGATACGCAGTATTTT. Amino acids: CSARRTGKTDTQYF.

This clonotype appeared a few times. The V gene is TRBV4-3, the J gene TRBJ2-7; tentative D call: TRBD2 (7 bases). V was cut by 4 bases and J by 6 bases, with 13 bases left in between. The CDR3 spans 13 residues. Germline CDR1 is LGHNA and CDR2 is YSLEER. The CDR3 spells CASSPKRGGEQYF. CDR3 bases: TGCGCCAGCAGCCCAAAAAGGGGGGGCGAGCAGTACTTC.

This chain uses TRBV29-1 with TRBJ2-7; 9 nucleotides agree with TRBD1. CDR3 length equals 12 residues. V dropped 5 bases and J dropped 6; count of bases not matched to a gene: 5. Germline V gene data show CDR1 as SQVTM and CDR2 as ANQGSEA. Here the CDR3 DNA reads TGCAGCGTTTACAGGGGGCTGGGCGAGCAGTACTTC. Translated, it gives CSVYRGLGEQYF.

CDR3 DNA: TGCAGCGTTGAAGGGGGGACAGGGGCCCGCAACGAGCAGTACTTC. It encodes CSVEGGTGARNEQYF. The chain couples TRBV29-1 to TRBJ2-7; 10 bases map to TRBD1. The CDR3 has 15 amino acids. Trimming at V came to 1 base and at J to 5 bases, leaving 8 bases not matched to a gene. From germline, CDR1 is SQVTM and CDR2 ANQGSEA.

This clonotype was counted many times. The CDR3 DNA sequence: TGCAGTGTTATACTCGGCGCCGACGTTGAAGCTTTCTTT. Residues: CSVILGADVEAFF. This chain joins TRBV20-1 and TRBJ1-1; the D is unclear. Germline V lookup: CDR1 DFQATT, CDR2 SNEGSKA (reference sequence). The CDR3 runs to 13 residues. V was clipped by 7 bases and J by 7 bases, with 19 bases between them.

In this sample, this clonotype turned up many times. Relative to the germline gene, one junction end is altered; a read error may explain this. CDR3 in DNA: TGTGCCAGCAGTTTGGGTCTCACCGGGGAGCTGTTTTTT. It translates to CASSLGLTGELFF. This rearrangement joins TRBV5-1 to TRBJ2-2; no clear D. This CDR3 is 13 amino acids long. Germline loops: CDR1 SGHRS, CDR2 YFSETQ. Full variable domain (rest looked up from reference TRBV5-1 and TRBJ2-2): KAGVTQTPRYLIKTRGQQVTLSCSPISGHRSVSWYQQTPGQGLQFLFEYFSETQRNKGNFPGRFSGRQFSNSRSEMNVSTLELGDSALYLCASSLGLTGELFFGEGSRLTVL.

This chain uses TRBV20-1 with TRBJ2-1, with D uncertain. Looked up from germline, CDR1 is DFQATT and CDR2 is SNEGSKA (reference sequence). Deletions cut 1 base from V and 9 bases from J, with 13 bases between. The CDR3 length is 13 residues. CDR3 sequence reads: CSARATSVGEQFF. CDR3 in DNA: TGCAGTGCTAGAGCTACCTCGGTGGGTGAGCAGTTCTTC.

The chain combines TRBV12-3 or TRBV12-4 with TRBJ2-3; no clear D. The CDR3 has 14 residues. Trimming took 10 bases from V and 8 from J, leaving 22 bases between them. The DNA of the CDR3 is TGTGCCACCTGCCGGCGACTTGGAGTGTGTACGCAGTATTTT. Its translation: CATCRRLGVCTQYF.

This chain links TRBV20-1 with TRBJ1-2, with a weak D call TRBD1 (5 bases). The germline V gene has CDR1 DFQATT and CDR2 SNEGSKA (reference sequence). This CDR3 has 13 amino acids. Between the trimmed V and J ends, which lost 5 bases and 8 bases, there was a span of 18 bases. The DNA for the CDR3 is TGCAGTGCTTATCCGGGACCGCCTGCCGGCTACACCTTC. This translates into CSAYPGPPAGYTF.

The chain couples TRBV15 to TRBJ2-1; D call uncertain. There are 14 residues in the CDR3. The germline V and J ends were trimmed by 3 bases and 8 bases, with 14 bases remaining between them. Germline V gene sequence: CDR1 LNHNV, CDR2 YYDKDF (reference sequence). CDR3 coding DNA: TGTGCCACCAGCAGGGCCCCCCGGGCGTATGAGCAGTTCTTC. This sequence encodes CATSRAPRAYEQFF.

Only a few counts were recorded for this clonotype. This chain joins TRBV5-1 and TRBJ2-1; 10 bases fit TRBD2. Trimming took 0 bases from V and 12 from J; bases not matched to a gene: 6. Germline assignment: CDR1 SGHRS and CDR2 YFSETQ. The CDR3 loop spans 14 amino acids. The CDR3 region is CASSLVLAGETQFF. The CDR3 bases are TGCGCCAGCAGCTTGGTGCTAGCGGGAGAAACGCAGTTCTTC.

The chain uses TRBV6-2 or TRBV6-3 and TRBJ2-1; the D is unclear. This CDR3 spans 11 amino acids. Germline CDR1 MNHEY, CDR2 SVGEGT. The ends were cut back, 6 bases at V and 6 bases at J, with 6 bases in the middle. CDR3 amino acids: CASRQLNEQFF. The CDR3 region has the DNA TGTGCCAGCAGGCAACTCAATGAGCAGTTCTTC.

This chain joins TRBV4-3 and TRBJ2-1; no firm D call. Trimming removed 1 base at V and 4 bases at J, with 8 bases between. This CDR3 comprises 14 residues. The germline V gene has CDR1 LGHNA and CDR2 YSLEER. The CDR3 loop is CASSQGNLYNEQFF. CDR3 nucleotides: TGCGCCAGCAGCCAAGGGAACCTTTACAATGAGCAGTTCTTC.

This chain uses TRBV11-2 with TRBJ2-2; D remains ambiguous. Germline assignment: CDR1 SGHAT and CDR2 FQNNGV. V was trimmed by 0 bases and J by 14 bases, leaving 16 bases between them. The CDR3 has 14 amino acids. CDR3 sequence (DNA): TGTGCCAGCAGCTTAGATCTCCGACTGGGCGGACTGTTTTTT. Translation: CASSLDLRLGGLFF.

The chain uses TRBV21-1 and TRBJ2-7; the table gives TRBD1 as D, unverified against the DNA. TRBV21-1 is designated a pseudogene. CDR3 size: 15 residues. The CDR3 coding sequence is TGTGCCAGCAGCAAAGGACACAGGGGGACCTACGAGCAGTACTTC. Amino acid sequence: CASSKGHRGTYEQYF.